The 11 T cell receptor beta chains below all came from one sample that was sequenced in a study of shared clonotypes between healthy human individuals. Profiled with immunoSEQ multiplex PCR; TCRdb holds only in-frame clones, not every one. The sample has about 2.3 million clones; approximately 95% are singletons. The sequencing input was naive CD4+ T cells from PBMCs. Subset described: CD45RA+ positively selected. These receptors were collected from a man aged 18-30 years in good health. Some clones in this sample may be carry-over from other donors' samples.

The gene calls are TRBV28 and TRBJ2-3; D possibly matches TRBD1 or TRBD2 (5 bases each). Germline loops: CDR1 MDHEN, CDR2 SYDVKM. Between the trimmed V and J ends, which lost 7 bases and 1 base, there was a span of 18 bases. The CDR3 has 16 residues. In DNA, the CDR3 is TGTGCCAGCACCAACTCCCCCGGGGCTCGCACAGATACGCAGTATTTT. It yields the protein CASTNSPGARTDTQYF.

V usage is TRBV15 and J usage is TRBJ2-3, with 9 bases fitting TRBD1. Germline CDR1 LNHNV, CDR2 YYDKDF (reference sequence). The junction had 9 bases not matched to a gene; V was cut back by 6 bases and J by 8 bases. The CDR3 sequence is 14 residues long. The CDR3 is CATSPRQGGVTQYF. The CDR3 bases are TGTGCCACCAGTCCGAGACAGGGGGGTGTTACGCAGTATTTT.

A remark on this clone: Within the sample, other DNA sequences also encode this same CDR3. CDR3 coding DNA: TGTGCCTGGAGTGACAGTTACGAGCAGTACTTC. It encodes CAWSDSYEQYF. The chain uses TRBV30 and TRBJ2-7; D uncertain. Germline V lookup: CDR1 GTSNPN, CDR2 SVGIG (reference sequence). The ends were cut back, 1 base at V and 4 bases at J, with 5 bases in the middle. This CDR3 is 11 amino acids long.

This chain joins TRBV28 and TRBJ2-2; weak D call: TRBD2 (5 bases). CDR3 length: 15 amino acids. V was pared by 4 bases and J by 3 bases, with 12 bases between. CDR1 is MDHEN and CDR2 is SYDVKM in the germline V gene. CDR3 sequence: CASSWERPDTGELFF. The CDR3, as DNA: TGTGCCAGCAGTTGGGAGCGACCCGACACCGGGGAGCTGTTTTTT.

This clone was seen only once. This same CDR3 is encoded by further DNA sequences in the sample. The gene calls are TRBV28 and TRBJ2-7, with no clear D. The CDR3 consists of 13 residues. The germline gives CDR1 MDHEN, CDR2 SYDVKM. Trimming took off 3 bases at V and 0 bases at J, with 6 bases between the two ends. The chain's CDR3 is CASSFPYSYEQYF. CDR3 bases: TGTGCCAGCAGTTTCCCTTACTCCTACGAGCAGTACTTC.

The CDR3 spells CASSVVSGTLTGELFF. The CDR3 bases are TGTGCCAGCAGCGTAGTGTCAGGAACCCTCACCGGGGAGCTGTTTTTT. The V call is TRBV9, the J call TRBJ2-2; D not certain. The CDR3 is 16 residues long. The germline V gene encodes CDR1 SGDLS and CDR2 YYNGEE. Between the trimmed V and J ends, which lost 0 bases and 4 bases, there was a span of 13 bases.

This chain joins TRBV7-6 and TRBJ2-2, with D tentatively TRBD2 (6 bases). This CDR3 has 13 amino acids. From germline, CDR1 is SGHVS and CDR2 FNYEAQ. V gave up 3 bases and J gave up 9 bases, with 11 bases separating them. The CDR3 loop reads CASSLGEARELFF. DNA for the CDR3: TGTGCCAGCAGCTTGGGGGAGGCTAGGGAGCTGTTTTTT.

This chain joins TRBV7-2 and TRBJ2-3, with 14 positions matching TRBD2. CDR3 size: 15 residues. The V gene's germline CDR1 is SGHTA and CDR2 FQGNSA. V dropped 3 bases and J dropped 5; count of bases not matched to a gene: 1. Here the CDR3 DNA reads TGTGCCAGCAGCTTCGGGACTAGCGGGGGAGATACGCAGTATTTT. Translating gives CASSFGTSGGDTQYF.

The chain carries TRBV2 and TRBJ2-5, with 10 bases identical to TRBD2. After removal of 7 bases from V and 5 bases from J, the junction contained 1 base not matched to a gene. The germline gives CDR1 SNHLY, CDR2 FYNNEI. The CDR3 is made up of 12 amino acids. The CDR3 sequence: CASTGLAETQYF. In DNA form, the CDR3 reads TGTGCCAGCACGGGACTAGCGGAGACCCAGTACTTC.

The V gene is TRBV27, the J gene TRBJ2-2; tentatively, D is TRBD2 (6 bases). This CDR3 is 16 amino acids long. V lost 2 bases, J lost 7 bases, and 17 bases lay in between. Per germline, CDR1 MNHEY and CDR2 SMNVEV (reference sequence). CDR3 sequence: CASSLGPGLAGGELFF. The CDR3 nucleotides read TGTGCCAGCAGTTTAGGACCGGGACTGGCAGGCGGGGAGCTGTTTTTT.

CDR3 loop: CASSSNAGLNGYTF. CDR3 nucleotide sequence: TGTGCCAGCAGCTCGAACGCGGGGCTCAATGGCTACACCTTC. The chain uses TRBV7-2 and TRBJ1-2; a weak D match, TRBD1 (5 bases). The CDR3 loop spans 14 amino acids. Germline CDR1 is SGHTA and CDR2 is FQGNSA. Trimming stripped 4 bases from V and 6 bases from J, with 15 bases between.